The next 20 T cell receptor beta chains were all read from a single sample in a study of T-cell memory formation after mild COVID-19 (dated by TCRdb to about 2021). Preparation of the library involved 5' RACE. The listed sequencing device is Illumina NovaSeq 6000. Using fastp at Q25 and MiXCR, TCRdb reprocessed the public reads and kept productive beta chains. Each record represents a unique CDR3 protein, reported with the most common genes and DNA among its rows. For this sample the table gives about 390,000 distinct CDR3 sequences, of which 20% to 25% were detected only once. The top ten hold around 13% of the sample. The sequencing input was PBMCs or a T cell subset sorted from them (not recorded which). These receptor sequences come from an adult woman who had mild COVID-19 (a few samples of this study predate the infection). The sample titles of this study are shuffled in the database, so cell type and time point are left out; the donor was told from shared clones.

This clonotype was counted a few times. This chain connects TRBV5-1 to TRBJ1-2, with D hard to call. With 1 base removed from V and 6 bases from J, the gap between germline ends came to 7 bases. The CDR3 runs 12 residues. The V gene's germline CDR1 is SGHRS and CDR2 YFSETQ. The CDR3 coding sequence is TGCGCCAGCAGCTTGAACGCGAATGGCTACACCTTC. Translation: CASSLNANGYTF.

Only a few counts were recorded for this clonotype. V is TRBV7-3 and J is TRBJ2-1; D may be TRBD1 (6 bases). The V end lost 4 bases, the J end lost 2 bases, and 21 bases lay between the germline ends. Germline V gives CDR1 SGHTA, CDR2 FQGTGA. There are 18 residues in the CDR3. CDR3 coding DNA: TGTGCCAGCAGCTACTTACCCTGGGGCGGACAGACCTACAATGAGCAGTTCTTC. Its protein is CASSYLPWGGQTYNEQFF.

This clonotype was detected only a few times. This chain uses TRBV12-3 or TRBV12-4 with TRBJ2-4, with 15 bases fitting TRBD2. Losses at the gene ends were 6 bases for V and 1 base for J; bases not matched to a gene: 13. The CDR3 is 20 residues long. The CDR3: CASSTKLGLAGGPAKNIQYF. In DNA, the CDR3 is TGTGCCAGCAGCACAAAATTAGGACTAGCGGGGGGGCCGGCCAAAAACATTCAGTACTTC.

The chain combines TRBV7-3 with TRBJ2-5, with 7 bases identical to TRBD2. Looked up from germline, CDR1 is SGHTA and CDR2 is FQGTGA. V gave up 3 bases and J gave up 3 bases; unmatched junction bases: 10. The CDR3 loop spans 16 amino acids. The CDR3 spells CASSLGVGEGEETQYF. Here the CDR3 DNA reads TGTGCCAGCAGCTTGGGTGTGGGGGAGGGAGAAGAGACCCAGTACTTC.

CDR3 protein: CSAGGRGRGNQPQHF. The CDR3 nucleotides read TGCAGTGCAGGGGGACGGGGTAGGGGCAATCAGCCCCAGCATTTT. J is TRBJ1-5 and V is TRBV20-1; D may be TRBD1 (6 bases). The CDR3 is 15 amino acids. From germline, CDR1 is DFQATT and CDR2 SNEGSKA (reference sequence). Trimming took off 6 bases at V and 2 bases at J, with 17 bases between the two ends.

Only a few counts were recorded for this clonotype. The chain has TRBV6-6 and TRBJ1-4, with 9 bases identical to TRBD1. CDR3 size: 15 residues. The J segment lost 7 bases and the V segment lost 7 bases, leaving 10 bases of the junction unmatched. Germline V gene lookup returns CDR1 MNHNY and CDR2 SVGAGI (reference sequence). CDR3 in amino acids: CASIRDRAAGEKLFF. The CDR3 bases are TGTGCCAGCATCCGGGACAGGGCCGCCGGTGAAAAACTGTTTTTT.

This clonotype was detected ten times or more. CDR3 amino acids: CASSLSMDYGYTF. The CDR3 coding sequence is TGTGCCAGCAGCTTAAGCATGGACTATGGCTACACCTTC. The chain is built from TRBV7-2 and TRBJ1-2; D not certain. V gave up 2 bases and J gave up 3 bases, with 7 bases separating them. Per the germline V gene, CDR1 is SGHTA and CDR2 is FQGNSA. The CDR3 spans 13 residues. The full variable domain, its missing parts supplied by reference TRBV7-2 and TRBJ1-2, is GAGVSQSPSNKVTEKGKDVELRCDPISGHTALYWYRQSLGQGLEFLIYFQGNSAPDKSGLPSDRFSAERTGGSVSTLTIQRTQQEDSAVYLCASSLSMDYGYTFGSGTRLTVV.

The chain is built from TRBV5-1 and TRBJ2-5, with a possible D match to TRBD2 (7 bases). The germline V gene encodes CDR1 SGHRS and CDR2 YFSETQ. This CDR3 is 15 amino acids long. Trimming shortened V by 4 bases and J by 5 bases, and 18 bases separated the two germline ends. CDR3 in DNA: TGCGCCAGCAGCCCCTCCGGGGGGCGGGAGGAGACCCAGTACTTC. This encodes CASSPSGGREETQYF. Drawing the rest from reference TRBV5-1 and TRBJ2-5, the complete variable domain is KAGVTQTPRYLIKTRGQQVTLSCSPISGHRSVSWYQQTPGQGLQFLFEYFSETQRNKGNFPGRFSGRQFSNSRSEMNVSTLELGDSALYLCASSPSGGREETQYFGPGTRLLVL.

This clonotype showed up just a few times. The gene calls are TRBV28 and TRBJ1-1; D uncertain. V gave up 7 bases and J gave up 10 bases, with 16 bases separating them. This CDR3 region has 12 residues. Germline V lookup: CDR1 MDHEN, CDR2 SYDVKM. The CDR3 nucleotides read TGTGCCAGCATCGACACGGGGTTCCGAGCTTTCTTT. Amino acids: CASIDTGFRAFF.

This clonotype was counted a few times. CDR3 in amino acids: CASKPVTLNEQFF. The CDR3, as DNA: TGTGCCAGCAAACCCGTTACGTTAAATGAGCAGTTCTTC. The chain couples TRBV6-5 to TRBJ2-1; D is unclear. Germline assignment: CDR1 MNHEY and CDR2 SVGAGI. CDR3 length: 13 residues. The ends were cut back, 7 bases at V and 7 bases at J, with 14 bases in the middle.

The chain joins TRBV12-3 or TRBV12-4 to TRBJ1-2; the match to TRBD1 covers 9 bases. The length of the CDR3 is 14 residues. Trimming cost V 3 bases and J 7 bases; bases outside gene matches: 6. The CDR3 region is CASSLQQGASGYTF. Written as DNA, the CDR3 is TGTGCCAGCAGTTTGCAACAGGGGGCAAGTGGCTACACCTTC.

V gene TRBV24-1 combines with J gene TRBJ2-1, with D unclear. Germline CDR1 is KGHDR and CDR2 is SFDVKD. The CDR3 spans 11 residues. V lost 5 bases and J lost 7, with 5 bases in between. Here the CDR3 DNA reads TGTGCCACCAGTGTAGGGAATGAGCAGTTCTTC. Amino acid sequence: CATSVGNEQFF.

This clonotype has only a few counts. The chain joins TRBV4-1 to TRBJ2-1, with D possibly matching TRBD1 (5 bases). The CDR3 runs 14 residues. Germline-derived CDR1 and CDR2 are MGHRA and YSYEKL. V dropped 5 bases and J dropped 4 bases, with 12 bases sitting between them. CDR3 DNA sequence: TGCGCCAGCAGCTCGCGACAGATTTACAATGAGCAGTTCTTC. This gives the protein CASSSRQIYNEQFF.

This clonotype was recorded a few times. This sequence joins TRBV20-1 and TRBJ2-5; D is perhaps TRBD2 (5 bases). Germline CDR1 is DFQATT and CDR2 is SNEGSKA (reference sequence). This CDR3 region has 13 residues. V dropped 3 bases and J dropped 1 base, with 9 bases sitting between them. The CDR3 protein is CSARDRGQETQYF. CDR3 sequence (DNA): TGCAGTGCTAGGGATCGGGGCCAAGAGACCCAGTACTTC.

This clonotype was recorded a few times. The V and J genes are TRBV6-5 and TRBJ2-3; the D gene is possibly TRBD2 (6 bases). V shed 2 bases and J shed 0 bases, with 9 bases lying between them. The CDR3 loop spans 15 amino acids. Germline-derived CDR1 and CDR2 are MNHEY and SVGAGI. CDR3 bases: TGTGCCAGCAGTTACGGCGGGACTAGCACAGATACGCAGTATTTT. It specifies CASSYGGTSTDTQYF.

This sequence joins TRBV12-3 or TRBV12-4 and TRBJ2-1; weak D call: TRBD2 (5 bases). The CDR3 extends over 15 amino acids. V was clipped by 3 bases and J by 6 bases, with 15 bases between them. CDR3 sequence: CASSFRLNKGNEQFF. The CDR3 coding sequence is TGTGCCAGCAGTTTTAGACTAAACAAGGGCAATGAGCAGTTCTTC.

This chain uses TRBV20-1 with TRBJ1-3, with D possibly matching TRBD1 (5 bases). The CDR3 is 14 amino acids. The V end lost 3 bases, the J end lost 0 bases, and 9 bases lay between the germline ends. Per germline, CDR1 DFQATT and CDR2 SNEGSKA (reference sequence). The CDR3 DNA sequence: TGCAGTGCTAGGGACAAGTCCTCTGGAAACACCATATATTTT. As protein: CSARDKSSGNTIYF.

This chain uses TRBV4-1 with TRBJ2-5, with a weak D call TRBD1 (5 bases). In germline, CDR1 is MGHRA, CDR2 YSYEKL. This CDR3 is built from 15 residues. Trimming took off 3 bases at V and 5 bases at J, with 16 bases between the two ends. CDR3 bases: TGCGCCAGCAGCCACCTCAGGGCAGCTTATGAGACCCAGTACTTC. Translation gives CASSHLRAAYETQYF.

About this clonotype: One junction end disagrees with the germline gene, perhaps due to a read error. The V call is TRBV6-2 or TRBV6-3, the J call TRBJ2-7; 12 bases are shared with TRBD1. This CDR3 comprises 17 residues. Looked up from germline, CDR1 is MNHEY and CDR2 is SVGEGT. The CDR3 region is CARSYSWGQGATGEQYF. As DNA, the CDR3 is TGTGCCAGAAGTTACTCTTGGGGACAGGGGGCGACTGGCGAGCAGTACTTC.

The J gene is TRBJ2-6, the V gene TRBV19, with TRBD2 identical over 11 bases. The CDR3 is 17 amino acids. The germline V gene has CDR1 LNHDA and CDR2 SQIVND (reference sequence). Trimming at V came to 5 bases and at J to 2 bases, leaving 5 bases not matched to a gene. The CDR3 is CASSGPGLAAGANVLTF. CDR3 sequence (DNA): TGTGCCAGTAGTGGCCCGGGACTAGCGGCTGGGGCCAACGTCCTGACTTTC.